This entry lists 18 T cell receptor beta chains sequenced from one sample in a study of blood T cells in healthy people across ages (dated by TCRdb to between 2015 and 2017). The library was produced with 5' RACE. The sequencer listed for this sample is Illumina HiSeq 2500. A second PCR of 7 to 11 cycles was run with a J-beta primer mix and a sample-barcoded 5' primer. TCRdb reanalyzed the raw reads on its own, using fastp at Q25 for trimming and MiXCR for clone calling, and kept in-frame beta chains. Every entry covers one CDR3 protein and lists the most common genes and DNA from its rows. The sample yields fewer than 900,000 distinct CDR3 sequences; around 45% were counted once. The ten largest make up about 32% of the sample. The sample taken for sequencing was blood. The receptor source for this set is an older woman in good health.

This clonotype was detected many times. This chain links TRBV29-1 with TRBJ2-5, with 7 bases lining up with TRBD2. The CDR3 is 14 residues long. V lost 6 bases to trimming and J lost 4 bases; unmatched junction nucleotides: 11. The V gene's germline CDR1 is SQVTM and CDR2 ANQGSEA. The DNA for the CDR3 is TGCAGCGTGGGTTCGGGCCGCGGGAGAGAGACCCAGTACTTC. Translated, it gives CSVGSGRGRETQYF.

The chain recombines TRBV11-3 with TRBJ2-5; TRBD2 matches 9 bases. CDR1 and CDR2 from the germline V gene are SGHNT and YENEEA. The CDR3 spans 16 residues. Unmatched junction bases numbered 9, after V lost 5 bases and J lost 2 bases. The DNA for the CDR3 is TGTGCCAGCAGCCAAGGTAGCGGGAGCCCACAAGAGACCCAGTACTTC. The encoded protein is CASSQGSGSPQETQYF.

The CDR3 DNA follows: TGTGCTAGTGGTTTGGCAGGGCAGCAGTTCTTC. It specifies CASGLAGQQFF. The J gene is TRBJ2-1, the V gene TRBV12-5; possible D gene TRBD1, 5 bases. The CDR3 spans 11 residues. Germline CDR1 and CDR2: LGHNT and FRNRAP. V dropped 1 base and J dropped 11 bases, with 6 bases sitting between them. Variable domain in full (rest from reference TRBV12-5 and TRBJ2-1): DARVTQTPRHKVTEMGQEVTMRCQPILGHNTVFWYRQTMMQGLELLAYFRNRAPLDDSGMPKDRFSAEMPDATLATLKIQPSEPRDSAVYFCASGLAGQQFFGPGTRLTVL.

The chain carries TRBV9 and TRBJ2-2, with D unclear. V shed 4 bases and J shed 2 bases, with 12 bases lying between them. The germline V gene encodes CDR1 SGDLS and CDR2 YYNGEE. This CDR3 is built from 15 residues. In nucleotides, the CDR3 is TGTGCCAGCAGCCCTCGACTGCCTAACACCGGGGAGCTGTTTTTT. Protein: CASSPRLPNTGELFF. The variable domain in full, completed from reference TRBV9 and TRBJ2-2, reads DSGVTQTPKHLITATGQRVTLRCSPRSGDLSVYWYQQSLDQGLQFLIQYYNGEERAKGNILERFSAQQFPDLHSELNLSSLELGDSALYFCASSPRLPNTGELFFGEGSRLTVL.

This clonotype occurred once. An end of the junction differs from the germline gene, which may be a read error. The chain carries TRBV18 and TRBJ2-5; TRBD1 matches at 9 bases. CDR1 and CDR2 (germline): KGHSH, LQKENI. The CDR3 is made up of 13 amino acids. CDR3 sequence: CASETGGKETQYF. Here the CDR3 DNA reads TGCGCCAGCGAGACAGGGGGGAAAGAGACCCAGTACTTC.

The V and J genes are TRBV6-1 and TRBJ1-6; TRBD1 aligns across 8 bases. Germline CDR1 is MNHNS and CDR2 is SASEGT. The V and J ends lost 6 bases and 14 bases, in that order; junction bases with no gene match: 6. The CDR3 consists of 12 residues. This CDR3 is CASREPGGSLHF. CDR3 sequence (DNA): TGTGCCAGCAGAGAACCAGGGGGCTCCCTCCACTTT.

In the case of this clonotype: Sequence at one end of the junction differs from germline and may be a read error. The chain employs TRBV2 and TRBJ2-5; D is uncertain. The germline gives CDR1 SNHLY, CDR2 FYNNEI. The CDR3 sequence is 12 residues long. CDR3 coding DNA: TGTGTCAGCAGTGTGACGTCGGAGACCCAGTACTTC. Protein product: CVSSVTSETQYF.

V is TRBV29-1 and J is TRBJ2-3; 7 bases are a match to TRBD2. The CDR3 runs 14 residues. The V segment lost 0 bases and the J segment 8 bases; nucleotides outside the gene matches: 8. Germline CDR1 is SQVTM and CDR2 is ANQGSEA. CDR3 loop: CSVEERAWGGTQYF. In DNA form, the CDR3 reads TGCAGCGTTGAAGAGAGGGCCTGGGGGGGTACGCAGTATTTT.

This clonotype is a singleton in its sample. This sequence joins TRBV5-1 and TRBJ2-1; 8 nucleotides match TRBD2. The length of the CDR3 is 15 residues. Germline values: CDR1 SGHRS, CDR2 YFSETQ. The J segment lost 3 bases and the V segment lost 5 bases, leaving 7 bases of the junction unmatched. The CDR3: CASRETSGSYNEQFF. CDR3 DNA: TGCGCCAGCAGGGAAACTAGCGGTAGCTACAATGAGCAGTTCTTC.

The chain recombines TRBV15 with TRBJ2-7, with 8 bases aligning to TRBD2. After removal of 3 bases from V and 0 bases from J, the junction contained 4 bases not matched to a gene. Germline V gives CDR1 LNHNV, CDR2 YYDKDF (reference sequence). The CDR3 spans 15 residues. DNA of the CDR3: TGTGCCACCAGCAGGTTTAGCGGGAACTCCTACGAGCAGTACTTC. Protein: CATSRFSGNSYEQYF.

The chain links TRBV6-1 to TRBJ2-3, with a tentative D call TRBD1 (7 bases). This CDR3 spans 18 amino acids. Per germline, CDR1 MNHNS and CDR2 SASEGT. V was trimmed by 6 bases and J by 1 base, leaving 23 bases between them. CDR3 in DNA: TGTGCCAGCAGCCCCCTCGGGCAGGGGGGCTCGGGCACAGATACGCAGTATTTT. Amino acids: CASSPLGQGGSGTDTQYF.

This chain joins TRBV20-1 and TRBJ2-7; 7 bases map to TRBD2. This CDR3 has 16 amino acids. Germline V gene lookup returns CDR1 DFQATT and CDR2 SNEGSKA (reference sequence). J lost 0 bases, V lost 1 base, and 9 bases had no gene match. Here the CDR3 reads CSARVRASGVSYEQYF. CDR3 DNA sequence: TGCAGTGCTAGAGTCCGGGCGAGCGGGGTCTCCTACGAGCAGTACTTC.

The CDR3 nucleotides read TGTGCCAGCAGGACAGGGGGCCACCGGTACAATGAGCAGTTCTTC. Its protein is CASRTGGHRYNEQFF. This chain connects TRBV6-2 or TRBV6-3 to TRBJ2-1; TRBD1 agrees at 10 bases. The ends lost 6 bases at V and 4 bases at J; junction bases unmatched: 6. CDR3 length: 15 residues. The germline CDR1 and CDR2 sequences are MNHEY and SVGEGT.

This clonotype turned up a few times. The chain carries TRBV11-2 and TRBJ2-5; 12 bases are a match to TRBD2. V lost 5 bases to trimming and J lost 2 bases; unmatched junction nucleotides: 3. CDR3 length: 15 amino acids. Germline values: CDR1 SGHAT, CDR2 FQNNGV. The CDR3 spells CASSPSGRVQETQYF. The DNA of the CDR3 is TGTGCCAGCAGCCCTAGCGGGAGGGTTCAAGAGACCCAGTACTTC.

The chain links TRBV7-3 to TRBJ2-3, with a tentative D call TRBD2 (6 bases). In germline, CDR1 is SGHTA, CDR2 FQGTGA. Trimming stripped 5 bases from V and 2 bases from J, with 11 bases between. CDR3 length equals 14 residues. Here the CDR3 DNA reads TGTGCCAGCAGCCCCGGGACTGACACAGATACGCAGTATTTT. Amino acid sequence: CASSPGTDTDTQYF.

This clonotype has ten or more counts. J is TRBJ2-3 and V is TRBV29-1; D could derive from TRBD1 or TRBD2 (5 bases each). Per germline, CDR1 SQVTM and CDR2 ANQGSEA. The V end lost 7 bases, the J end lost 0 bases, and 11 bases lay between the germline ends. The CDR3 loop spans 13 amino acids. The CDR3 here is CSANWDSTDTQYF. As DNA, the CDR3 is TGCAGCGCTAATTGGGACAGCACAGATACGCAGTATTTT.

The chain carries TRBV20-1 and TRBJ2-7; D not resolved. The CDR3 covers 15 residues. Trimming took off 4 bases at V and 3 bases at J, with 19 bases between the two ends. Germline values: CDR1 DFQATT, CDR2 SNEGSKA (reference sequence). CDR3 residues: CSANPAAGDIYEQYF. CDR3 in DNA: TGCAGTGCTAACCCCGCAGCAGGAGACATCTACGAGCAGTACTTC.

The chain couples TRBV7-6 to TRBJ2-7, with 9 positions matching TRBD1. V was clipped by 6 bases and J by 7 bases; unmatched bases: 10. The CDR3 runs 14 residues. Germline assignment: CDR1 SGHVS and CDR2 FNYEAQ. The CDR3 region is CASRTSGQGGEQYF. CDR3 sequence (DNA): TGTGCCAGCAGGACCTCGGGACAGGGAGGAGAGCAGTACTTC.